This T cell receptor (beta chain) was retrieved from a study of blood T cell repertoires in COVID-19. CDR1 is LNHDA and CDR2 is SQIVND in the germline V gene (reference sequence). The V end was cut by 3 bases, the J end by 1 base, with 6 bases between. The CDR3 runs to 13 residues. How the authors handled the data: By means of reference gene primer amplification, nucleated cell counts were estimated. Sequencing used immunoSEQ multiplex PCR; TCRdb keeps in-frame clones, though not all of them. The DNA gave D and trimming, while V, J and clone size come from that table. The table includes 40,000 to 45,000 clones, roughly 80% detected once.

The rearrangement joins TRBV19 to TRBJ1-1; D is ambiguous. This TCR derives from a woman aged 80 or over with acute or convalescent COVID-19. Sequenced material: peripheral blood. Here the CDR3 DNA reads TGTGCCAGTAGTATCAGGCCGAACACTGAAGCTTTCTTT. It specifies CASSIRPNTEAFF.